Below are 8 T cell receptor beta chains sequenced from a single sample in a study of shared clonotypes between healthy human individuals. Profiling relied on immunoSEQ multiplex PCR, and the TCRdb table lists in-frame clones only, not all of them. This table holds over a million clones, 65% to 75% found once. Specimen: memory CD4+ T cells sorted from blood. As to subset: CD45RA-negative fraction. The receptors here all came from a man younger than 35 in good health.

A few counts support this clone. V and J are TRBV11-3 and TRBJ2-3; D is uncertain. V shed 5 bases and J shed 8 bases, with 14 bases lying between them. The CDR3 is 13 residues long. Germline assignment: CDR1 SGHNT and CDR2 YENEEA. The DNA of the CDR3 is TGTGCCAGCAGCCGAGAGCGACTTGGTACGCAGTATTTT. Residues: CASSRERLGTQYF.

The chain recombines TRBV9 with TRBJ2-3; D remains unclear. The CDR3 runs to 15 residues. Trimming left V 0 bases short and J 1 base short, with 9 bases between. CDR1 is SGDLS and CDR2 is YYNGEE in the germline V gene. For the CDR3, the DNA is TGTGCCAGCAGCGTAGACCCCAGCGGCACAGATACGCAGTATTTT. Its translation is CASSVDPSGTDTQYF.

The CDR3 sequence: CASSLAPQPQHF. In DNA, the CDR3 is TGTGCCAGCAGCTTAGCGCCTCAGCCCCAGCATTTT. The chain has TRBV7-2 and TRBJ1-5, with no clear D. Germline values: CDR1 SGHTA, CDR2 FQGNSA. The CDR3 runs to 12 residues. Trimming took off 0 bases at V and 6 bases at J, with 3 bases between the two ends.

A note on this clone: At the DNA level, this CDR3 is encoded by other sequences in the same sample as well. The chain is built from TRBV27 and TRBJ2-5; D gene unclear. Per the germline V gene, CDR1 is MNHEY and CDR2 is SMNVEV (reference sequence). V was shortened by 0 bases and J by 2 bases, with 4 bases between the two germline ends. The CDR3 sequence is 13 residues long. This CDR3 is CASSLSRQETQYF. CDR3 coding DNA: TGTGCCAGCAGTTTATCGCGACAAGAGACCCAGTACTTC.

As for this clone: This same CDR3 is encoded by further DNA sequences in the sample. The chain links TRBV7-2 to TRBJ1-1, with a tentative D call TRBD1 (6 bases). The CDR3 runs to 15 residues. Germline CDR1 and CDR2: SGHTA and FQGNSA. Trimming cost V 1 base and J 0 bases, with 9 bases left between them. CDR3 sequence reads: CASSLVGGMNTEAFF. CDR3 nucleotide sequence: TGTGCCAGCAGCTTAGTTGGGGGCATGAACACTGAAGCTTTCTTT.

This chain joins TRBV6-5 and TRBJ1-2; the D is unclear. The CDR3 consists of 14 residues. The germline V gene encodes CDR1 MNHEY and CDR2 SVGAGI. V gave up 2 bases and J gave up 4 bases, with 11 bases separating them. CDR3 bases: TGTGCCAGCAGTTACGGCCGCACGGGCTATGGCTACACCTTC. This encodes CASSYGRTGYGYTF.

V gene TRBV5-4 combines with J gene TRBJ2-7; 10 bases align to TRBD2. The CDR3 loop spans 15 amino acids. Looked up from germline, CDR1 is SGHNT and CDR2 is YYREEE (reference sequence). J gave up 5 bases and V 3 bases, and 8 bases lay outside the gene matches. CDR3 sequence reads: CASSSKRGGQNEQYF. The CDR3 DNA reads TGTGCCAGCAGCTCGAAGCGGGGGGGCCAGAACGAGCAGTACTTC.

This chain links TRBV7-3 with TRBJ2-1, with 7 nucleotides matching TRBD1. Germline lookup yields CDR1 SGHTA and CDR2 FQGTGA. V shed 4 bases and J 8 bases; nucleotides not matched to a gene: 2. CDR3 length: 12 amino acids. The CDR3 protein is CASSSTGYEQFF. Written as DNA, the CDR3 is TGTGCCAGCAGCTCGACAGGGTATGAGCAGTTCTTC.